This T cell receptor beta chain was sequenced during a study of T cell repertoires in cytomegalovirus infection. This clonotype was seen a few times. Its cognate antigen is unknown. The CDR3 runs to 15 residues. With 2 bases clipped from V and 5 bases from J, the junction kept 5 bases outside the gene matches. Germline V gene sequence: CDR1 MNHEY, CDR2 SMNVEV (reference sequence). Each CDR3 protein gets one entry after TCRdb re-called the reads with MiXCR. Of some 920,000 distinct CDR3 sequences listed, around 29% were seen once; the top ten hold about 14%. J is TRBJ2-3 and V is TRBV27; 9 nucleotides align to TRBD2. The sample in question was cultured CD8+ T cells from PBMCs, obtained from culture after CMV antigen stimulation. The sequence derives from a human donor in good health (CMV status not recorded). Some clones in this sample may be carry-over from other donors' samples. CDR3 DNA: TGTGCCAGCAGTTTAGGGTTTAGCGGGGGAGATACGCAGTATTTT. Protein sequence: CASSLGFSGGDTQYF.